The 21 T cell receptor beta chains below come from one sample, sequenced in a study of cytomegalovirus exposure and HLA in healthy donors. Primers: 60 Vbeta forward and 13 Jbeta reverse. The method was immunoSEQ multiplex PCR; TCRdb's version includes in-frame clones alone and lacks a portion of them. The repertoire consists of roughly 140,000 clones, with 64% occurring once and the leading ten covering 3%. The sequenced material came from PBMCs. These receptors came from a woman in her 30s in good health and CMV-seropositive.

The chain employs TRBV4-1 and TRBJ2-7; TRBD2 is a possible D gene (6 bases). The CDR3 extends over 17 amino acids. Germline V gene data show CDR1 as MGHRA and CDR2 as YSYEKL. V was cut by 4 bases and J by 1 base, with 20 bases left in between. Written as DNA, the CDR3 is TGCGCCAGCAGCCCCCTATCCCTAGCGCCGCATTCCTACGAGCAGTACTTC. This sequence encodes CASSPLSLAPHSYEQYF.

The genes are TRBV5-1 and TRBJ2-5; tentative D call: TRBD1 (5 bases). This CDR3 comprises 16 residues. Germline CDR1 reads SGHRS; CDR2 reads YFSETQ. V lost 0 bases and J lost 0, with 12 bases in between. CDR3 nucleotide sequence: TGCGCCAGCAGCTTGGTTTTCCGGACACACCAAGAGACCCAGTACTTC. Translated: CASSLVFRTHQETQYF.

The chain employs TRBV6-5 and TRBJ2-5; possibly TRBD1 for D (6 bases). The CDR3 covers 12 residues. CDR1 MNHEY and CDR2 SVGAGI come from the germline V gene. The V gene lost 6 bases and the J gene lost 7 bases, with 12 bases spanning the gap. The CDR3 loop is CASSGQSGTQYF. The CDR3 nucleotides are TGTGCCAGCAGCGGACAGTCGGGGACCCAGTACTTC.

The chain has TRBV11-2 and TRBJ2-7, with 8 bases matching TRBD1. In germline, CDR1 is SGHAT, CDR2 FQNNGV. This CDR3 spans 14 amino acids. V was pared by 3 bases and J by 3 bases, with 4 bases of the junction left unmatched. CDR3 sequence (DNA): TGTGCCAGCAGCTTTTCGACAGGGGTCTACGAGCAGTACTTC. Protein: CASSFSTGVYEQYF.

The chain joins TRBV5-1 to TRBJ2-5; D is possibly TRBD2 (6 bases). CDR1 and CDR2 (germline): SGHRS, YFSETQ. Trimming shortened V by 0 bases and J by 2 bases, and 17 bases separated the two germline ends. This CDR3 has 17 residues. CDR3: CASSLGVQGGGQETQYF. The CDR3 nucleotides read TGCGCCAGCAGCTTGGGGGTCCAGGGAGGAGGACAAGAGACCCAGTACTTC.

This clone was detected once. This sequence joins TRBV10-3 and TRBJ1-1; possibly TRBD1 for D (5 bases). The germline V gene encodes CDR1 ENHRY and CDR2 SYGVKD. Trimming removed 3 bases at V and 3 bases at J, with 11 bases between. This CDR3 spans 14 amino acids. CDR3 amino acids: CAISETRADTEAFF. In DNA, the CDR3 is TGTGCCATCAGTGAAACCAGGGCGGACACTGAAGCTTTCTTT.

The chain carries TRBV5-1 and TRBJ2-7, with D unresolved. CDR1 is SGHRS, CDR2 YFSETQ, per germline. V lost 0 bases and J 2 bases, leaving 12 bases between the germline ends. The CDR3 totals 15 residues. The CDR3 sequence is CASSLAPGLTYEQYF. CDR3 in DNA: TGCGCCAGCAGCTTGGCTCCGGGTCTCACCTACGAGCAGTACTTC.

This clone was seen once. The CDR3 DNA reads TGTGCCTGGAGTCTTACAGGGGGCTGGTCCTATGGCTACACCTTC. Its protein product is CAWSLTGGWSYGYTF. The chain couples TRBV30 to TRBJ1-2; 9 bases fit TRBD1. V was pared by 2 bases and J by 4 bases, with 8 bases of the junction left unmatched. CDR1 GTSNPN and CDR2 SVGIG come from the germline V gene (reference sequence). The CDR3 loop spans 15 amino acids.

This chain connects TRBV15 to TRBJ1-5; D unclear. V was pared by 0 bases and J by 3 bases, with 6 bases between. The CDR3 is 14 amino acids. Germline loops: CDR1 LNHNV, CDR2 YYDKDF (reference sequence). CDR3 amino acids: CATSRDLNNQPQHF. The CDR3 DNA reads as TGTGCCACCAGCAGAGACCTTAACAATCAGCCCCAGCATTTT.

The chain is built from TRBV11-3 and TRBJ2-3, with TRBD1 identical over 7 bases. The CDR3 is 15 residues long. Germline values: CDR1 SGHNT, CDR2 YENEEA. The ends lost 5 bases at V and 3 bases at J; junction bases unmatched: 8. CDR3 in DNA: TGTGCCAGCAGCAAAAGACAGGGTCTGACAGATACGCAGTATTTT. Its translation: CASSKRQGLTDTQYF.

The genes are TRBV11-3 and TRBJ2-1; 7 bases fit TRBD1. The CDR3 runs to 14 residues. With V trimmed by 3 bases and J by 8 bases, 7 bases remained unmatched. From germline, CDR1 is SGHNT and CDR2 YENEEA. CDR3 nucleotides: TGTGCCAGCAGCTTTGGGGGACAGTTGCATGAGCAGTTCTTC. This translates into CASSFGGQLHEQFF.

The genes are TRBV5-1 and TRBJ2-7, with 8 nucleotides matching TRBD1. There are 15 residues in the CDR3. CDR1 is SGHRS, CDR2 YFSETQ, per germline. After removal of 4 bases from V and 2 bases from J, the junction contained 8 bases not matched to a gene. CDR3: CASSPRQGKAYEQYF. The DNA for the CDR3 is TGCGCCAGCAGCCCGCGACAGGGGAAAGCCTACGAGCAGTACTTC.

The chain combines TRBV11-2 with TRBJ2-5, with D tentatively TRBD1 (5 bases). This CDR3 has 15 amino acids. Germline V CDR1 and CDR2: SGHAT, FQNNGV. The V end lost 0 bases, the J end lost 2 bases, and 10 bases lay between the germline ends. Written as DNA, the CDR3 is TGTGCCAGCAGCTTAGAGCTAGACAGTCAAGAGACCCAGTACTTC. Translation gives CASSLELDSQETQYF. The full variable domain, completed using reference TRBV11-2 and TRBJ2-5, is EAGVAQSPRYKIIEKRQSVAFWCNPISGHATLYWYQQILGQGPKLLIQFQNNGVVDDSQLPKDRFSAERLKGVDSTLKIQPAKLEDSAVYLCASSLELDSQETQYFGPGTRLLVL.

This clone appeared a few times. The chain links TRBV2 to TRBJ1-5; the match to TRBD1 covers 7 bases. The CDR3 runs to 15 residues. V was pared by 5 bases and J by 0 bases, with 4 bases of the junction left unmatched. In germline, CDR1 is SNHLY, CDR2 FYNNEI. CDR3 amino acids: CASSLDRHSNQPQHF. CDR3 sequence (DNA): TGTGCCAGCAGTCTGGACAGGCATAGCAATCAGCCCCAGCATTTT.

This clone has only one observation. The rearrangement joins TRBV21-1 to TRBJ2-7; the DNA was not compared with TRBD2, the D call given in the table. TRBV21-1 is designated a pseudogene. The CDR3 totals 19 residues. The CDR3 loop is CASSKSYRSTSGRTHEQYF. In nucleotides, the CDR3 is TGTGCCAGCAGCAAGTCATACCGCTCTACTAGCGGGAGAACCCACGAGCAGTACTTC.

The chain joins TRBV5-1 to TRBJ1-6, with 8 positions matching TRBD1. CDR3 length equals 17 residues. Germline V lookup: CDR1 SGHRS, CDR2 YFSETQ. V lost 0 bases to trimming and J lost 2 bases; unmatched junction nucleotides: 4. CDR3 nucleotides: TGCGCCAGCAGCTTGGGGAGACAGGGGCCCTATAATTCACCCCTCCACTTT. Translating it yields CASSLGRQGPYNSPLHF.

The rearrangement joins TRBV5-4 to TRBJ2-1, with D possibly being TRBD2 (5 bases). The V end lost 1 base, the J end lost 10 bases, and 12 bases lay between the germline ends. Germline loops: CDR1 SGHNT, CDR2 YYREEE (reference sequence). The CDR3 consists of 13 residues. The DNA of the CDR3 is TGTGCCAGCAGCTTGCGTTATCAGCGGGAGCAGTTCTTC. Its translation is CASSLRYQREQFF.

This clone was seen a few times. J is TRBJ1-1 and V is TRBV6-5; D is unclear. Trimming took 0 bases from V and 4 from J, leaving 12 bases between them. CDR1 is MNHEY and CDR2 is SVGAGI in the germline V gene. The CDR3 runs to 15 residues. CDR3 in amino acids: CASSYSYASITEAFF. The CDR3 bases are TGTGCCAGCAGTTACTCGTATGCGTCCATCACTGAAGCTTTCTTT.

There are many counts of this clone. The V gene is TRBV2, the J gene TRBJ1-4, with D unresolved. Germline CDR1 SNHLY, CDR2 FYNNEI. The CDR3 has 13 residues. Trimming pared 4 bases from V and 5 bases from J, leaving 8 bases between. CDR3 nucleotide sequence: TGTGCCAGCAGTGTAAGAGGCAATGAAAAACTGTTTTTT. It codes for CASSVRGNEKLFF.

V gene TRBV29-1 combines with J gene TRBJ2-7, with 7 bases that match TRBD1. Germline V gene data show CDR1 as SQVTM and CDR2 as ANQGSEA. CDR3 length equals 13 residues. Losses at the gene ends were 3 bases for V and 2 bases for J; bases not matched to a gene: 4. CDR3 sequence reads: CSVELTGTYEQYF. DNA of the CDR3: TGCAGCGTTGAGTTGACAGGGACCTACGAGCAGTACTTC.

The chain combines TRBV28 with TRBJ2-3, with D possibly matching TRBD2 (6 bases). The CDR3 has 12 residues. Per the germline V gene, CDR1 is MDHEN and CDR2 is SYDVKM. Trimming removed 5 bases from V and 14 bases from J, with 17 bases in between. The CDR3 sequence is CASSAGLRGGYF. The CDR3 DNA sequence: TGTGCCAGCAGTGCGGGACTCCGCGGTGGGTATTTT.